This record covers a single TCR beta chain. Its antigen is not known. Vbeta (60) and Jbeta (13) primers were used in the PCR. Generated by immunoSEQ multiplex PCR, the TCRdb table keeps only in-frame clones and is missing some. The sample carries about 170,000 clones, around 80% recorded once. This specimen comes from a study of cytomegalovirus exposure and HLA in healthy donors. The study, taken as a whole, reports: Among donors in an Asian-associated ancestry cluster, a later analysis reportedly found fewer N-insertions than the roughly 700-donor mean. Diagnosis of cytomegalovirus status made by the classifier reportedly showed high specificity and sensitivity. V- and J-gene trimming in TCR beta was tied to a missense DCLRE1C variant by an analysis performed later.

The CDR3 is 13 residues long. Trimming took 7 bases from V and 3 from J; bases not matched to a gene: 3. The germline V gene encodes CDR1 MNHNY and CDR2 SVGAGI (reference sequence). The sample was PBMCs. The receptor was isolated from a woman younger than 30 in good health and CMV-seronegative. This chain links TRBV6-6 with TRBJ2-3, with TRBD2 matching 8 bases. For the CDR3, the DNA is TGTGCCAGCATCCCTAGCGGGACAGATACGCAGTATTTT. This gives the protein CASIPSGTDTQYF.